Listed here are 20 T cell receptor beta chains from one sample, sequenced in a study of blood T cell repertoires in COVID-19 (TCRdb year 2020). The library was prepared using the immunoSEQ multiplex PCR assay. TCRdb obtained this table from immuneACCESS and retained in-frame rearrangements with V and J assigned. These tables miss some clones; where compared with another copy, unresolved V genes account for less than half of the shortfall, and the remainder is unexplained. Present in this sample are some 21,000 clones, roughly 84% of which were seen just once. The top ten constitute less than 35% of the sample. Sequenced material: peripheral blood. Source of these receptors: a human donor with active COVID-19. The donor label of this sample is uncertain.

The V and J genes are TRBV5-1 and TRBJ2-7; 8 nucleotides align to TRBD1. The V gene's germline CDR1 is SGHRS and CDR2 YFSETQ. There are 14 residues in the CDR3. V was clipped by 3 bases and J by 7 bases; unmatched bases: 9. The CDR3 coding sequence is TGCGCCAGCAGCTCGGACAGGGCTTTTGGTGAGCAGTACTTC. It specifies CASSSDRAFGEQYF.

This clone came up a few times. The chain couples TRBV3-1 (or the pseudogene TRBV3-2) to TRBJ2-7; a weak D match, TRBD1 (5 bases). Germline V lookup: CDR1 LGHDT, CDR2 YNNKEL (reference sequence). The CDR3 contains 12 residues. V dropped 4 bases and J dropped 6 bases, with 10 bases sitting between them. The CDR3 spells CASSPITGEQYF. CDR3 bases: TGTGCCAGCAGCCCAATTACAGGCGAGCAGTACTTC.

The rearrangement links TRBV19 to TRBJ2-3, with TRBD2 matching over 16 bases. Germline loops: CDR1 LNHDA, CDR2 SQIVND (reference sequence). The CDR3 sequence is 15 residues long. The V gene end was trimmed by 9 bases and the J gene end by 5 bases; junction bases not matched to a gene: 5. The CDR3 DNA follows: TGTGCCAGCACGGGACTAGCGGGAGGGGTAGATACGCAGTATTTT. Translation: CASTGLAGGVDTQYF.

The V call is TRBV11-1, the J call TRBJ2-7, with D possibly being TRBD2 (5 bases). CDR3 size: 12 residues. V dropped 1 base and J dropped 7 bases, with 8 bases sitting between them. Germline CDR1 and CDR2: SGHAT and FQDESV (reference sequence). Here the CDR3 DNA reads TGTGCCAGCAGCTTAGTGTCGGGGGAGCAGTACTTC. Protein product: CASSLVSGEQYF.

This chain joins TRBV7-2 and TRBJ1-2; 9 positions match TRBD1. The CDR3 spans 15 residues. Germline V gives CDR1 SGHTA, CDR2 FQGNSA. With V trimmed by 4 bases and J by 7 bases, 10 bases remained unmatched. CDR3 loop: CASSSRQGVVGGYTF. CDR3 nucleotides: TGTGCCAGCAGCTCGCGACAGGGGGTGGTTGGTGGCTACACCTTC.

The rearrangement joins TRBV12-3 or TRBV12-4 to TRBJ2-7, with D tentatively TRBD1 (7 bases). Trimming removed 6 bases from V and 3 bases from J, with 9 bases in between. The CDR3 consists of 12 residues. The CDR3 region is CASRQGGYEQYF. CDR3 DNA sequence: TGTGCCAGCAGGCAGGGGGGCTACGAGCAGTACTTC.

J is TRBJ1-2 and V is TRBV6-1; 7 bases agree with TRBD1. With 0 bases clipped from V and 0 bases from J, the junction kept 7 bases outside the gene matches. CDR1 and CDR2 (germline): MNHNS, SASEGT. This CDR3 region has 17 residues. The CDR3 spells CASSEAEYGTANYGYTF. The CDR3 DNA sequence: TGTGCCAGCAGTGAAGCCGAATACGGGACAGCTAACTATGGCTACACCTTC.

The gene calls are TRBV5-4 and TRBJ2-4, with D unclear. Per germline, CDR1 SGHNT and CDR2 YYREEE (reference sequence). V was clipped by 1 base and J by 7 bases, with 9 bases between them. The CDR3 has 13 residues. The CDR3 sequence: CASSLNPENIQYF. The CDR3 coding sequence is TGTGCCAGCAGCTTGAATCCCGAGAACATTCAGTACTTC.

CDR3 loop: CASSYGGGLIPYEQYF. DNA of the CDR3: TGTGCCAGCAGTTATGGGGGGGGACTCATCCCCTACGAGCAGTACTTC. The V call is TRBV6-5, the J call TRBJ2-7, with TRBD2 matching 7 bases. Germline lookup yields CDR1 MNHEY and CDR2 SVGAGI. V gave up 3 bases and J gave up 2 bases; unmatched junction bases: 10. This CDR3 is 16 amino acids long.

The rearrangement links TRBV27 to TRBJ2-2; 7 bases agree with TRBD1. This CDR3 has 14 amino acids. Germline loops: CDR1 MNHEY, CDR2 SMNVEV (reference sequence). Trimming took 11 bases from V and 7 from J; bases not matched to a gene: 13. This CDR3 is CAWGQSDTNGELFF. CDR3 bases: TGTGCCTGGGGACAGAGTGACACCAACGGGGAGCTGTTTTTT.

This clone was observed a handful of times. The CDR3 protein is CASSTGLEVPGAFF. CDR3 nucleotide sequence: TGTGCCAGCAGTACAGGGCTAGAGGTACCGGGAGCTTTCTTT. This sequence joins TRBV21-1 and TRBJ1-1; the table's D gene call, TRBD1, was not cross checked with the DNA. TRBV21-1 counts as a pseudogene. This CDR3 is built from 14 residues.

CDR3 sequence: CATSQGNEQFF. The CDR3 nucleotides read TGTGCCACCAGTCAGGGAAATGAGCAGTTCTTC. The rearrangement links TRBV24-1 to TRBJ2-1; D perhaps matches TRBD1 (5 bases). V was cut by 6 bases and J by 7 bases, with 6 bases left in between. Germline CDR1 reads KGHDR; CDR2 reads SFDVKD. This CDR3 contains 11 residues.

V is TRBV7-2 and J is TRBJ2-5; 11 bases map to TRBD2. V shed 7 bases, J shed 1 base, and the junction held 5 bases outside the gene matches. The germline V gene has CDR1 SGHTA and CDR2 FQGNSA. The CDR3 loop spans 15 amino acids. CDR3 DNA: TGTGCCAGCACCCGACTAGCGGGGATCCAAGAGACCCAGTACTTC. Amino acids: CASTRLAGIQETQYF.

J is TRBJ2-1 and V is TRBV5-1; D possibly corresponds to TRBD2 (5 bases). Germline CDR1 and CDR2: SGHRS and YFSETQ. The CDR3 covers 16 residues. The V gene lost 2 bases and the J gene lost 0 bases, with 12 bases spanning the gap. CDR3 nucleotides: TGCGCCAGCAGCTTCGGTAGCGCGAGCTCCTACAATGAGCAGTTCTTC. This gives the protein CASSFGSASSYNEQFF.

V usage is TRBV2 and J usage is TRBJ2-3; D is unresolved. Germline CDR1 is SNHLY and CDR2 is FYNNEI. The ends were cut back, 6 bases at V and 4 bases at J, with 8 bases in the middle. The CDR3 has 12 amino acids. This CDR3 reads CASRGEADTQYF. CDR3 nucleotide sequence: TGTGCCAGCAGAGGCGAGGCAGATACGCAGTATTTT. The full variable domain, in which reference TRBV2 and TRBJ2-3 provide the parts outside the CDR3, is EPEVTQTPSHQVTQMGQEVILRCVPISNHLYFYWYRQILGQKVEFLVSFYNNEISEKSEIFDDQFSVERPDGSNFTLKIRSTKLEDSAMYFCASRGEADTQYFGPGTRLTVL.

The chain recombines TRBV4-1 with TRBJ2-3; the D gene is possibly TRBD1 (6 bases). CDR1 is MGHRA, CDR2 YSYEKL, per germline. The CDR3 contains 16 residues. Between the trimmed V and J ends, which lost 4 bases and 3 bases, there was a span of 17 bases. DNA for the CDR3: TGCGCCAGCAGCCCCCGGACCCCAGGGGTAACAGATACGCAGTATTTT. Protein sequence: CASSPRTPGVTDTQYF.

The chain carries TRBV28 and TRBJ2-3; no clear D gene. The germline V gene has CDR1 MDHEN and CDR2 SYDVKM. The CDR3 has 12 amino acids. Trimming removed 4 bases from V and 4 bases from J, with 6 bases in between. Here the CDR3 DNA reads TGTGCCAGCAGTTCCCGGGCAGATACGCAGTATTTT. It yields the protein CASSSRADTQYF. The variable domain in full, with the rest retrieved from reference TRBV28 and TRBJ2-3, is DVKVTQSSRYLVKRTGEKVFLECVQDMDHENMFWYRQDPGLGLRLIYFSYDVKMKEKGDIPEGYSVSREKKERFSLILESASTNQTSMYLCASSSRADTQYFGPGTRLTVL.

In nucleotides, the CDR3 is TGCGCCAGCCGACGGCAGGGGGCGTCTGCCTACGAGCAGTACTTC. Protein product: CASRRQGASAYEQYF. The V and J genes are TRBV5-1 and TRBJ2-7; TRBD1 aligns across 8 bases. V dropped 7 bases and J dropped 2; count of bases not matched to a gene: 11. Germline lookup yields CDR1 SGHRS and CDR2 YFSETQ. This CDR3 contains 15 residues.

The V call is TRBV3-1 (or the pseudogene TRBV3-2), the J call TRBJ2-4, with 12 nucleotides matching TRBD2. In germline, CDR1 is LGHDT, CDR2 YNNKEL (reference sequence). Trimming cost V 0 bases and J 9 bases; bases outside gene matches: 9. This CDR3 has 17 amino acids. The chain's CDR3 is CASSQDDSSGGAGIQYF. The CDR3 region has the DNA TGTGCCAGCAGCCAAGATGATTCTAGCGGGGGGGCGGGCATTCAGTACTTC.

The gene calls are TRBV5-1 and TRBJ2-7; D is unresolved. The germline V gene encodes CDR1 SGHRS and CDR2 YFSETQ. V was clipped by 2 bases and J by 7 bases, with 13 bases between them. The CDR3 is 13 residues long. The chain's CDR3 is CASSLNPSREQYF. Here the CDR3 DNA reads TGCGCCAGCAGCTTAAACCCAAGTCGGGAGCAGTACTTC.